The rows below give T cell receptor beta chains drawn from one sample of a study of tumor-infiltrating lymphocytes in primary liver carcinoma. TCRdb called the multiplex PCR reads again in MiXCR, with one record for every CDR3 protein. The table has approximately 190,000 distinct CDR3 sequences, over 80% seen once. The sample was tumor tissue from primary liver carcinoma. Source of these receptors: a man aged 35 to 55 with primary liver carcinoma and hepatitis B virus infection. Each CDR3 is given with its conserved first and last residue. D genes are given only for firm matches. Rows may omit the clone size; those that give it use once, few, many or a size class.

v_call	clone_size	j_call	d_call	cdr3_nt	cdr3_aa
TRBV5-1	NA	TRBJ2-2	NA	TGCGCCAGCACCGGACAGGACTACACCGGGGAGCTGTTCTTT	CASTGQDYTGELFF
TRBV29-1	NA	TRBJ2-7	NA	TGCAGCATTTGGACGGCTCAAACGTCCTATGGGCAGTACTTC	CSIWTAQTSYGQYF
TRBV5-5	NA	TRBJ1-5	NA	TGTGCCAGCAGCTGCGGGGGGGCAGGTCAGCCCCAGCACTTT	CASSCGGAGQPQHF
TRBV2	NA	TRBJ1-5	NA	TGTACCAGAAGTCCAGGGGAGAATCAGCCCCAGCATTTT	CTRSPGENQPQHF
TRBV12-3/TRBV12-4	NA	TRBJ2-5	NA	TGTGCCAGCGGTAGGGAAGAGACCCAGTATTTC	CASGREETQYF
TRBV6-1	NA	TRBJ2-5	NA	TGTGCCAGCAGTGATGGAGGCAGTGGGGAGACCCAGTACTTC	CASSDGGSGETQYF
TRBV11-1	NA	TRBJ2-5	TRBD2	TGTGCAAGCATCCTCGCGGGACTAGCGGGAGAGACCCAGTACTTC	CASILAGLAGETQYF
TRBV11-3	NA	TRBJ2-2	NA	TGTGGCAGCAGCACCTGGACACGGAACACCGGGGAGCTGTTTTTT	CGSSTWTRNTGELFF
TRBV6-1	NA	TRBJ2-6	NA	TGTGCCAGCAGTGAACAGGGTATAACTGGGGCCAACGTCCTGACTTTC	CASSEQGITGANVLTF
TRBV20-1	NA	TRBJ2-1	TRBD2	TGCAGTGTTCCTCGGGAGGTTTCCTACAATGAGCAGTCCTTC	CSVPREVSYNEQSF
TRBV5-5	NA	TRBJ1-2	NA	TGTGCCAACAGCCCTAACCCGAACAGAACTAACTATGGCTACACCTTC	CANSPNPNRTNYGYTF
TRBV23-1	NA	TRBJ2-7	NA	TGCGCCAGAAGTCTGAGATTCTATGAGCAGTACTTC	CARSLRFYEQYF
TRBV6-5	NA	TRBJ2-1	NA	TGTGCCAGCAGTTACTCCGCGGAATGGGTGTCCTACAATGAGCAGTTATTC	CASSYSAEWVSYNEQLF
TRBV11-1	NA	TRBJ2-3	NA	TGTACCAGCAGCCCTGGGGGAAGCTCTGTTGGAGCCCGCACAGATACGCAGTATTTC	CTSSPGGSSVGARTDTQYF
TRBV28	NA	TRBJ1-1	NA	TGTGCCAGCACTTTACCGGGGCAGAAGAACACTGAAGCTTTCTTT	CASTLPGQKNTEAFF
TRBV6-5	NA	TRBJ2-7	NA	TGTGCCAGCAGTTCCCCGGGCTCGGGCCACGAGCAGTACTTC	CASSSPGSGHEQYF
TRBV6-1	NA	TRBJ2-1	NA	TGTGCCAGCATTCGGTCCTACGATGAGCAGTTCTTC	CASIRSYDEQFF
TRBV11-2	NA	TRBJ1-1	NA	TGTGCCAACAGCTTGGGTGGGAACACTGAAGTTTTCTTT	CANSLGGNTEVFF
TRBV6-2/TRBV6-3	NA	TRBJ2-7	NA	TGTGCCAACAGTTACGAGGTACCCTACGAGGGGTACTTC	CANSYEVPYEGYF
TRBV4-2	NA	TRBJ2-4	TRBD2	TGTGCCAGCAGCCAAGCTGCGGGACTAGCGGAAAAAAACATCCAGTACTTC	CASSQAAGLAEKNIQYF
TRBV10-3	NA	TRBJ1-1	NA	TGTGCCATCAGGGACCGGCAGGGTTACGCTGAAGCTTTCTTT	CAIRDRQGYAEAFF
TRBV12-3/TRBV12-4	NA	TRBJ2-7	NA	TGTGCCAGCAGCCCCGCCTACGAGCAAAACTTC	CASSPAYEQNF
TRBV6-1	NA	TRBJ2-6	TRBD1	TGTGCCGATACCGGGACAGGGGGTGCAGGGGCCAACGTCCTGACTTTC	CADTGTGGAGANVLTF
TRBV6-5	once	TRBJ2-5	TRBD2	TGTGCCAGCAGCGAGGACACTAGCGGGGGACTTCAAGAGACCCACTACTTC	CASSEDTSGGLQETHYF
TRBV11-2	NA	TRBJ1-6	NA	TGTGCCAGTAACTTTGGCGGGATGAGCTCCTATAATTCATCCCTCCAGTTT	CASNFGGMSSYNSSLQF
TRBV29-1	NA	TRBJ2-7	NA	TGCTGCGCGGGTTGGGGTAATTACGAGCAGCACTTC	CCAGWGNYEQHF
TRBV24-1	many	TRBJ2-2	NA	TGTGCCACCAGTGATTTGGGCAGGGGCGACACCGGGGAGCTGTTTTTT	CATSDLGRGDTGELFF
TRBV6-1	NA	TRBJ1-5	NA	TGTGCCAGCAGTGAGATCGGGAGCAGCAACCAGCCCCAGCATTTT	CASSEIGSSNQPQHF
TRBV6-1	NA	TRBJ2-3	NA	TGTGCCAGCACCCCCTGGACTGGCTCAGACACGCAGTATTTT	CASTPWTGSDTQYF
TRBV12-3/TRBV12-4	few	TRBJ1-5	NA	TGTGTCAGCCAGGGTTCGGGGACTCAGCCCCAGCATTTT	CVSQGSGTQPQHF
TRBV30	NA	TRBJ1-1	NA	TGTGCGTGGGAAAGGACAACGATTTTAGGGATTAACCCTGAATCTTTCTTT	CAWERTTILGINPESFF
TRBV4-2	NA	TRBJ1-2	NA	TGTGCCAACAACCAAGAAACCGCCCAGGGGCTTAACTATGGTTACACCTTC	CANNQETAQGLNYGYTF
TRBV6-1	NA	TRBJ1-5	NA	TGTGCCAGCAGTGAAATGGAGACTGGGAGCGATCAGCCCCAGCATTTT	CASSEMETGSDQPQHF
TRBV11-2	NA	TRBJ2-1	NA	TGTGCCAGCAGCTCGCTTCGGCTGAGCTCCTACAATGAGCAGTTCTTC	CASSSLRLSSYNEQFF
TRBV6-1	NA	TRBJ2-1	NA	TGTGCCAACAGTGAAGTGGCCGATGAGCACTTCTTC	CANSEVADEHFF
TRBV14	NA	TRBJ2-3	NA	TGTGTCAACAGCCGAGGATGCACAGATACGCAGTATTTT	CVNSRGCTDTQYF
TRBV6-2/TRBV6-3	NA	TRBJ2-1	TRBD1	TGCGCCAACAGTCCCCCGGGACAGAGCTCCTACTATGAGCAGTTCTTC	CANSPPGQSSYYEQFF